These 15 T cell receptor beta chains share one sample of origin, sequenced in a study of T cell repertoires in cytomegalovirus infection. Antigens of these TCRs are unknown. TCRdb re-called the reads through MiXCR, storing one row per CDR3 protein. Among tens of thousands of distinct CDR3 sequences listed, approximately 45% were seen once. The source material was CD8+ T cells from cultured PBMCs, sampled from culture after CMV antigen stimulation. The receptors stem from a human donor in good health (CMV status not recorded). Some clones in this sample may be carry-over from other donors' samples.

This chain uses TRBV7-8 with TRBJ2-7, with no clear D. The V gene's germline CDR1 is SGHVS and CDR2 FQNEAQ. There are 11 residues in the CDR3. V lost 4 bases and J lost 3, with 4 bases in between. Here the CDR3 DNA reads TGTGCCAGCAGCTCCTTCTACGAGCAGTACTTC. The encoded protein is CASSSFYEQYF.

V and J are TRBV28 and TRBJ2-1, with 12 bases identical to TRBD2. The germline V gene has CDR1 MDHEN and CDR2 SYDVKM. The CDR3 length is 16 residues. The ends lost 3 bases at V and 10 bases at J; junction bases unmatched: 10. CDR3 bases: TGTGCCAGCAGTTTGAGTCCGACTAGCGGGAGCGAGGAGCAGTTCTTC. Its translation is CASSLSPTSGSEEQFF.

The chain recombines TRBV7-3 with TRBJ2-3; no firm D call. Trimming removed 5 bases at V and 4 bases at J, with 10 bases between. CDR1 SGHTA and CDR2 FQGTGA come from the germline V gene. The CDR3 runs 13 residues. CDR3 in amino acids: CASSPDVSDTQYF. The CDR3 DNA reads TGTGCCAGCAGCCCAGACGTGTCAGATACGCAGTATTTT.

This clonotype was detected ten times or more. This sequence joins TRBV7-9 and TRBJ1-2, with a possible D match to TRBD1 (5 bases). V lost 8 bases and J 6 bases, leaving 22 bases between the germline ends. CDR1 SEHNR and CDR2 FQNEAQ come from the germline V gene (reference sequence). The CDR3 contains 15 residues. The CDR3 is CASRHPDIETHGYTF. The CDR3 DNA reads TGTGCCAGCCGCCACCCGGACATCGAGACCCATGGCTACACCTTC.

The gene calls are TRBV7-6 and TRBJ1-5, with no clear D. The germline gives CDR1 SGHVS, CDR2 FNYEAQ. V was shortened by 1 base and J by 0 bases, with 7 bases between the two germline ends. This CDR3 contains 15 residues. The CDR3 sequence: CASSLDGDSNQPQHF. The CDR3 DNA is TGTGCCAGCAGCTTAGATGGGGATAGCAATCAGCCCCAGCATTTT. Using reference TRBV7-6 and TRBJ1-5 for the parts outside the CDR3, the full variable domain is GAGVSQSPRYKVTKRGQDVALRCDPISGHVSLYWYRQALGQGPEFLTYFNYEAQQDKSGLPNDRFSAERPEGSISTLTIQRTEQRDSAMYRCASSLDGDSNQPQHFGDGTRLSIL.

The chain has TRBV6-8 and TRBJ2-3; a possible D gene is TRBD2 (6 bases). The V end lost 4 bases, the J end lost 1 base, and 12 bases lay between the germline ends. The CDR3 sequence is 15 residues long. Germline lookup yields CDR1 MNHGY and CDR2 SAAAGT. The CDR3 loop reads CASSWSTRGTDTQYF. Written as DNA, the CDR3 is TGTGCCAGCAGTTGGTCGACTAGAGGCACAGATACGCAGTATTTT.

The chain's CDR3 is CASTPLGGADTGELFF. For the CDR3, the DNA is TGTGCCAGCACCCCACTCGGGGGCGCAGACACCGGGGAGCTGTTTTTT. The V and J genes are TRBV7-9 and TRBJ2-2; D is possibly TRBD1 or TRBD2 (6 bases each). The ends were cut back, 7 bases at V and 3 bases at J, with 18 bases in the middle. Germline V gene lookup returns CDR1 SEHNR and CDR2 FQNEAQ (reference sequence). This CDR3 spans 16 amino acids.

The rearrangement joins TRBV7-9 to TRBJ2-7, with 11 bases aligning to TRBD2. Germline CDR1 SEHNR, CDR2 FQNEAQ (reference sequence). With 6 bases clipped from V and 5 bases from J, the junction kept 9 bases outside the gene matches. This CDR3 contains 15 residues. CDR3 region: CASSKRPLAGDEQYF. CDR3 sequence (DNA): TGTGCCAGCAGTAAAAGGCCACTAGCGGGAGACGAGCAGTACTTC.

The CDR3 DNA reads as TGTGCCAGCAGCTTGGAGACTAGAGCCCTAGGGGAGACCCAGTACTTC. Translation gives CASSLETRALGETQYF. V usage is TRBV7-9 and J usage is TRBJ2-5; TRBD2 might be the D (6 bases). This CDR3 is built from 16 residues. The germline V gene has CDR1 SEHNR and CDR2 FQNEAQ (reference sequence). V shed 3 bases and J shed 5 bases, with 19 bases lying between them.

The J gene is TRBJ2-7, the V gene TRBV4-1; D perhaps matches TRBD1 (6 bases). With 4 bases removed from V and 2 bases from J, the gap between germline ends came to 9 bases. CDR3 length: 13 amino acids. Germline CDR1 MGHRA, CDR2 YSYEKL. In DNA form, the CDR3 reads TGCGCCAGCAGCCCACAGGGAACCTACGAGCAGTACTTC. This codes for CASSPQGTYEQYF.

Many counts were recorded for this clonotype. The chain is built from TRBV7-6 and TRBJ2-2; TRBD1 might be the D (5 bases). The V gene's germline CDR1 is SGHVS and CDR2 FNYEAQ. CDR3 length: 16 residues. V lost 5 bases to trimming and J lost 4 bases, with 17 bases between them. Here the CDR3 reads CASSPPAGISTGELFF. CDR3 DNA sequence: TGTGCCAGCAGCCCCCCGGCAGGGATTTCCACCGGGGAGCTGTTTTTT. Full variable domain (remainder filled in from reference TRBV7-6 and TRBJ2-2): GAGVSQSPRYKVTKRGQDVALRCDPISGHVSLYWYRQALGQGPEFLTYFNYEAQQDKSGLPNDRFSAERPEGSISTLTIQRTEQRDSAMYRCASSPPAGISTGELFFGEGSRLTVL.

This clonotype was found a few times. The V gene is TRBV5-6, the J gene TRBJ2-2; D unclear. Trimming took 4 bases from V and 3 from J, leaving 4 bases between them. Germline loops: CDR1 SGHDT, CDR2 YYEEEE. This CDR3 comprises 12 residues. For the CDR3, the DNA is TGTGCCAGCAGCGGGGACACCGGGGAGCTGTTTTTT. It yields the protein CASSGDTGELFF.

J is TRBJ1-4 and V is TRBV27; possibly TRBD1 for D (5 bases). The germline CDR1 and CDR2 sequences are MNHEY and SMNVEV (reference sequence). Trimming cost V 6 bases and J 6 bases, with 11 bases left between them. This CDR3 is built from 13 residues. CDR3 amino acids: CASSRPGDEKLFF. The CDR3 region has the DNA TGTGCCAGCAGCCGTCCGGGGGATGAAAAACTGTTTTTT.

The sample holds a few counts of this clonotype. The chain couples TRBV7-9 to TRBJ2-2, with 9 bases identical to TRBD1. CDR3 length: 15 amino acids. Unmatched junction bases numbered 5, after V lost 5 bases and J lost 4 bases. Looked up from germline, CDR1 is SEHNR and CDR2 is FQNEAQ (reference sequence). CDR3 sequence: CASSPTGGSTGELFF. The CDR3 DNA is TGTGCCAGCAGCCCCACAGGGGGCAGCACCGGGGAGCTGTTTTTT.

The chain has TRBV7-9 and TRBJ1-6; the D gene is possibly TRBD1 (6 bases). Trimming removed 5 bases from V and 6 bases from J, with 11 bases in between. CDR1 is SEHNR, CDR2 FQNEAQ, per germline (reference sequence). This CDR3 has 14 residues. CDR3 DNA sequence: TGTGCCAGCAGCCCCGGGGGGGCTAATTCACCCCTCCACTTT. Translating gives CASSPGGANSPLHF.